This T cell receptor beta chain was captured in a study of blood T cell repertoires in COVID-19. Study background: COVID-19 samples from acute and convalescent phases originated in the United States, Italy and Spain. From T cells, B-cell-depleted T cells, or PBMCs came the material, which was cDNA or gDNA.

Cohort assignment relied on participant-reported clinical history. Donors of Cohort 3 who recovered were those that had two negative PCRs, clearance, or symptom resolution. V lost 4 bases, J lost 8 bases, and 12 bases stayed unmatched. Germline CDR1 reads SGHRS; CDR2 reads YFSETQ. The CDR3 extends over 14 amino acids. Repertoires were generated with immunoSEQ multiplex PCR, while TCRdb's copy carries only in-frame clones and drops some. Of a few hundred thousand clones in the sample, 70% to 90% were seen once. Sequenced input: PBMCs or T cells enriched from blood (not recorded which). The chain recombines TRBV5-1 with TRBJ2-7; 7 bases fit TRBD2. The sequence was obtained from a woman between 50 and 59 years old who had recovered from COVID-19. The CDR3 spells CASSVTSTSEKQYF. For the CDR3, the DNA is TGCGCCAGCAGCGTCACGTCTACTAGCGAAAAGCAGTACTTC.